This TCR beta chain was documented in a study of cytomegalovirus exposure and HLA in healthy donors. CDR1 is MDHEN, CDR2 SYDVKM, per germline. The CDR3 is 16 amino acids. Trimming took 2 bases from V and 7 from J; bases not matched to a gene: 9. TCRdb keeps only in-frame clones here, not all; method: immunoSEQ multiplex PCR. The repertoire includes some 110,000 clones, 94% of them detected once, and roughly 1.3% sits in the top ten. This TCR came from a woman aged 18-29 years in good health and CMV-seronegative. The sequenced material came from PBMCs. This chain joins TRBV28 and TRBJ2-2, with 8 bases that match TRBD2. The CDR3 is CASSLTSAGVDGELFF. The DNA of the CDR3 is TGTGCCAGCAGTTTAACTTCAGCGGGGGTTGACGGGGAGCTGTTTTTT.